This T cell receptor beta chain was recorded in a study of OX40 agonist ivuxolimab in advanced cancers. Study-level information: Males comprised approximately 81% of the group, whose mean age was roughly 60 years (range 23 to 79). Eligibility rules accepted prior anti-PD-1, anti-PD-L1 or anti-CTLA-4 therapy, and roughly 40% had some.

Sequenced by immunoSEQ multiplex PCR; TCRdb stores in-frame clones only, minus some. The sample comprises 74,000 or so clones, just over 90% of which are singletons, and approximately 15% rests with the top ten. Comments on this clone: Its cognate antigen is unknown. One end of the junction fails to match germline, which may point to a read error.

Study-level findings and limits: At 0.1 to 3.0 mg/kg and by week 6, clonal expansion occurred in CD4+ and CD8+ blood T cells. The specificity for antigen of the expanded peripheral T cells was not determined.

Looked up from germline, CDR1 is SSHAT and CDR2 is FNYEAQ (reference sequence). The CDR3 is made up of 16 amino acids. The chain joins TRBV7-7 to TRBJ2-1; the match to TRBD2 covers 13 bases. The specimen was CD4+ or CD8+ T cells sorted from blood, collected in a trial of the OX40 agonist ivuxolimab. The receptor was isolated from an adult with an advanced solid tumor such as melanoma, head and neck, liver or kidney cancer. The CDR3 coding sequence is TGTGCTAGCAGCATAGATAGGACTAGCGGGAGAGATGAGCAGTTCTTC. It encodes CASSIDRTSGRDEQFF.